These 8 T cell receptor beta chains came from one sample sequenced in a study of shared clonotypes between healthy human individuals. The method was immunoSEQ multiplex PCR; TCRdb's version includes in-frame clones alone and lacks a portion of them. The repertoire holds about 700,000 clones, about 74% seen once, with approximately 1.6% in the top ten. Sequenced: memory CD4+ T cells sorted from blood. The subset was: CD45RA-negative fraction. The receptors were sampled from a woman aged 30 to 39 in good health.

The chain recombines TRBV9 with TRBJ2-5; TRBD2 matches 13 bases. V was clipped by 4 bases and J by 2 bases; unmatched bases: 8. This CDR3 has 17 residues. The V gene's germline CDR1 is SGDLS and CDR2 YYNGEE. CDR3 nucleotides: TGTGCCAGCAGCAGAGAGGGACTAGCGGGGAGACAAGAGACCCAGTACTTC. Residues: CASSREGLAGRQETQYF.

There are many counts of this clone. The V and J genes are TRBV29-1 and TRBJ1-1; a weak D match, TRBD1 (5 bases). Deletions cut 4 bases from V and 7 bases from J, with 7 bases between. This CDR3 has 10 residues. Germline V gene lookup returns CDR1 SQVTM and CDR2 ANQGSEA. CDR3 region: CSVAQVEAFF. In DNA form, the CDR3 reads TGCAGCGTTGCACAGGTTGAAGCTTTCTTT.

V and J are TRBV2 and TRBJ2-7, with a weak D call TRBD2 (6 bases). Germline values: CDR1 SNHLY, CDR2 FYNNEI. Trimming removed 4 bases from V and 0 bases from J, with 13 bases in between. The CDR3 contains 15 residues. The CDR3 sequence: CASSVDGGNSYEQYF. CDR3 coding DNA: TGTGCCAGCAGTGTTGACGGAGGGAACTCCTACGAGCAGTACTTC.

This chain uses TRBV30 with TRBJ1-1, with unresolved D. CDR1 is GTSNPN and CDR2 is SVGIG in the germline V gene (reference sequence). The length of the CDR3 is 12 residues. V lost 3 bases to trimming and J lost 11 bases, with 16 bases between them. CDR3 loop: CAWSPTQAGAFF. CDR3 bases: TGTGCCTGGAGCCCGACTCAGGCTGGGGCTTTCTTT. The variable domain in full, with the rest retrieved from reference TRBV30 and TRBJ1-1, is SQTIHQWPATLVQPVGSPLSLECTVEGTSNPNLYWYRQAAGRGLQLLFYSVGIGQISSEVPQNLSASRPQDRQFILSSKKLLLSDSGFYLCAWSPTQAGAFFGQGTRLTVV.

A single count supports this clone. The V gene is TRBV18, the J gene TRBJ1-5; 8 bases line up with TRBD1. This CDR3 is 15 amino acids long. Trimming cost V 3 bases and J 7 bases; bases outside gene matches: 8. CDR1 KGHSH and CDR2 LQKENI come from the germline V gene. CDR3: CASSPGQGVGQPQHF. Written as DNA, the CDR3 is TGTGCCAGCTCACCTGGACAGGGTGTGGGGCAGCCCCAGCATTTT. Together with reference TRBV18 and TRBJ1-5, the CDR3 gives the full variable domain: NAGVMQNPRHLVRRRGQEARLRCSPMKGHSHVYWYRQLPEEGLKFMVYLQKENIIDESGMPKERFSAEFPKEGPSILRIQQVVRGDSAAYFCASSPGQGVGQPQHFGDGTRLSIL.

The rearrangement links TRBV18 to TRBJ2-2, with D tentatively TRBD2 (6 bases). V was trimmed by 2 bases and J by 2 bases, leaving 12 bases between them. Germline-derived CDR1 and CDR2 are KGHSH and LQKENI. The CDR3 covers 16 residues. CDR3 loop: CASSPFRLENTGELFF. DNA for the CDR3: TGTGCCAGCTCACCATTCCGACTAGAAAACACCGGGGAGCTGTTTTTT.

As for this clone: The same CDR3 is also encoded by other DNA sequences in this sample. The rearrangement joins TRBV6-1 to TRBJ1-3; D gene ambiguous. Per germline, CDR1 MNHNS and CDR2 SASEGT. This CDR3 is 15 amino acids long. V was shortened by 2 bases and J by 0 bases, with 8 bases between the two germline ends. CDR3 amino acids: CASSESRNSGNTIYF. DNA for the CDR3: TGTGCCAGCAGTGAAAGTCGGAACTCTGGAAACACCATATATTTT.

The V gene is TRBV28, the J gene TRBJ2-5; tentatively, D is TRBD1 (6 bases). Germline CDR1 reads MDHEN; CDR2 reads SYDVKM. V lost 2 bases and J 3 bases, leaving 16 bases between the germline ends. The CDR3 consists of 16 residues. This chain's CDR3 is CASSLLPGQPEETQYF. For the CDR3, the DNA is TGTGCCAGCAGTTTACTGCCTGGACAGCCTGAAGAGACCCAGTACTTC.